The rows below give T cell receptor beta chains drawn from one sample of a study of blood T cell repertoires in COVID-19. Sequencing used immunoSEQ multiplex PCR; TCRdb keeps in-frame clones, though not all of them. The profile covers 280,000 or so clones, with roughly 85% appearing a single time and roughly 2% taken by the ten largest. Source material: PBMCs or T cells enriched from blood (not recorded which). Receptors were obtained from a man aged 25-45 years who had recovered from COVID-19. CDR3s leave out the opening cysteine and the closing phenylalanine or tryptophan.

>TRBJ1-1|TRBV3-1/TRBV3-2
ASSQVRGYTEAF
>TRBJ2-1|TRBV6-5
ASSRDRANNEQF
>TRBJ1-5|TRBV19
ASSNRENNQPQH
>TRBJ1-6|TRBV25-1
ASSLNRDSSPLH
>TRBJ1-1|TRBV6-5
ASRGKQGITEAF
>TRBJ2-7|TRBV5-1
ASSTATSGVSYEQY
>TRBJ1-1|TRBV4-2
ASSPSGGVLDTEAF
>TRBJ2-7|TRBV27
ASSLAGSTEQY
>TRBJ1-2|TRBV7-2
ASSPDRAGYGYT
>TRBJ1-1|TRBV7-2
ASSLRQNTEAF
>TRBJ2-1|TRBV5-1
ASSLEGGYNEQF
>TRBJ2-2|TRBV5-1
ASSLRLADTGELF
>TRBJ2-6|TRBV7-8
ASSLVSVTSSGANVLT
>TRBJ2-7|TRBV29-1
SVGLAASYEQY
>TRBJ1-6|TRBV5-8
ASSLGTGVVSPLH